What follows are 27 T cell receptor beta chains derived from one specimen sequenced in a study of blood T cell dynamics during melanoma immunotherapy (dated by TCRdb to 2020 to 2021). This specimen's time point label, per the study, means: pre-treatment baseline. The method was the immunoSEQ multiplex PCR assay. This immuneACCESS table, as held by TCRdb, lists in-frame sequences with V and J called but not all clones. Of the missing ones, under half trace to an unresolved V gene in checked studies; the others have no known cause. Across this sample there are around 10,000 clones, with 80% to 90% seen only once. The top ten hold around a tenth of the sample. Sequences were derived from blood, sampled from a patient treated with checkpoint blockade. The receptors come from a human donor with melanoma.

V is TRBV6-5 and J is TRBJ2-2; no clear D. V was cut by 2 bases and J by 8 bases, with 12 bases left in between. This CDR3 spans 14 amino acids. From germline, CDR1 is MNHEY and CDR2 SVGAGI. The CDR3 nucleotides read TGTGCCAGCAGTTACGATCAGTCCTCAGGGGAGCTGTTTTTT. Translating gives CASSYDQSSGELFF.

The V call is TRBV9, the J call TRBJ2-7; D is unresolved. Germline-derived CDR1 and CDR2 are SGDLS and YYNGEE. V lost 2 bases to trimming and J lost 4 bases, with 10 bases between them. The CDR3 is 13 amino acids. The CDR3 DNA reads TGTGCCAGCAGCGTGGGTAATGGTTACGAGCAGTACTTC. It yields the protein CASSVGNGYEQYF.

The rearrangement uses TRBV7-9 and TRBJ2-7, with 7 positions matching TRBD1. Germline V gene lookup returns CDR1 SEHNR and CDR2 FQNEAQ (reference sequence). This CDR3 has 15 residues. The J segment lost 3 bases and the V segment lost 4 bases, leaving 9 bases of the junction unmatched. CDR3 in DNA: TGTGCCAGCAGCTCTTCCGGGACAGAGAACTACGAGCAGTACTTC. The encoded protein is CASSSSGTENYEQYF.

The chain has TRBV7-3 and TRBJ2-3; D is possibly TRBD2 (6 bases). The CDR3 has 14 residues. The germline V gene encodes CDR1 SGHTA and CDR2 FQGTGA. Trimming removed 4 bases from V and 1 base from J, with 9 bases in between. The CDR3 DNA reads as TGTGCCAGCAGCTACGGCGGGGGCACAGATACGCAGTATTTT. Translation: CASSYGGGTDTQYF. The whole variable domain, remainder taken from reference TRBV7-3 and TRBJ2-3, is GAGVSQTPSNKVTEKGKYVELRCDPISGHTALYWYRQSLGQGPEFLIYFQGTGAADDSGLPNDRFFAVRPEGSVSTLKIQRTERGDSAVYLCASSYGGGTDTQYFGPGTRLTVL.

The chain carries TRBV4-2 and TRBJ1-2; tentative D call: TRBD1 (6 bases). Germline-derived CDR1 and CDR2 are LGHNA and YNFKEQ. This CDR3 contains 17 residues. The V end lost 0 bases, the J end lost 2 bases, and 16 bases lay between the germline ends. The DNA for the CDR3 is TGTGCCAGCAGCCAAGATCTCGGACAGCTCTACAACTATGGCTACACCTTC. This sequence encodes CASSQDLGQLYNYGYTF.

V usage is TRBV6-1 and J usage is TRBJ2-2; 7 bases match TRBD1. Unmatched junction bases numbered 7, after V lost 7 bases and J lost 5 bases. Germline V gene data show CDR1 as MNHNS and CDR2 as SASEGT. The CDR3 is 14 residues long. The CDR3 protein is CASNWDRETGELFF. The CDR3 DNA is TGTGCCAGCAACTGGGACAGAGAGACCGGGGAGCTGTTTTTT.

The CDR3 here is CASSLEGQAYNEKLFF. The CDR3 region has the DNA TGTGCCAGCAGCTTGGAAGGGCAGGCATATAATGAAAAACTGTTTTTT. The chain employs TRBV5-5 and TRBJ1-4; D not resolved. V was shortened by 0 bases and J by 4 bases, with 13 bases between the two germline ends. Germline V gene sequence: CDR1 SGHKS, CDR2 YYEKEE (reference sequence). CDR3 length equals 16 residues.

This clone was detected a few times. The chain recombines TRBV28 with TRBJ1-1; D is possibly TRBD1 (5 bases). Germline assignment: CDR1 MDHEN and CDR2 SYDVKM. The CDR3 loop spans 15 amino acids. Trimming removed 3 bases at V and 1 base at J, with 12 bases between. Here the CDR3 reads CASSFLGQGNTEAFF. The CDR3 DNA is TGTGCCAGCAGTTTCCTGGGGCAGGGGAACACTGAAGCTTTCTTT.

The chain is built from TRBV25-1 and TRBJ2-7, with D hard to call. From germline, CDR1 is MGHDK and CDR2 SYGVNS. V lost 4 bases and J 4 bases, leaving 5 bases between the germline ends. This CDR3 is built from 11 residues. Here the CDR3 reads CASSGVYEQYF. CDR3 DNA sequence: TGTGCCAGCAGTGGGGTATACGAGCAGTACTTC.

The chain employs TRBV6-5 and TRBJ2-7, with 7 nucleotides matching TRBD1. Germline V gene data show CDR1 as MNHEY and CDR2 as SVGAGI. Trimming took 0 bases from V and 3 from J; bases not matched to a gene: 8. The CDR3 runs to 16 residues. This CDR3 is CASSYSPGTADYEQYF. The CDR3 DNA follows: TGTGCCAGCAGTTACTCCCCGGGGACAGCCGACTACGAGCAGTACTTC.

This sequence joins TRBV7-3 and TRBJ2-5; D gene ambiguous. CDR1 SGHTA and CDR2 FQGTGA come from the germline V gene. With 1 base removed from V and 4 bases from J, the gap between germline ends came to 10 bases. The CDR3 is 14 amino acids. The CDR3 DNA follows: TGTGCCAGCAGCTTAAACCCAGCCGGAGAGACCCAGTACTTC. Protein: CASSLNPAGETQYF.

The chain is built from TRBV19 and TRBJ2-2; the D gene is possibly TRBD1 (6 bases). Germline values: CDR1 LNHDA, CDR2 SQIVND (reference sequence). The ends were cut back, 5 bases at V and 8 bases at J, with 18 bases in the middle. This CDR3 region has 15 residues. The CDR3 reads CASSPQGRQAGELFF. The CDR3 DNA follows: TGTGCCAGTAGTCCTCAGGGGAGACAAGCGGGGGAGCTGTTTTTT.

The chain recombines TRBV28 with TRBJ2-2; 11 bases are shared with TRBD1. V lost 7 bases to trimming and J lost 3 bases; unmatched junction nucleotides: 4. The germline gives CDR1 MDHEN, CDR2 SYDVKM. The CDR3 is 15 residues long. The CDR3 spells CASKSGQGDTGELFF. CDR3 DNA: TGTGCCAGCAAGTCGGGACAGGGGGACACCGGGGAGCTGTTTTTT.

This clone came up a few times. J is TRBJ1-5 and V is TRBV6-6; D unclear. The CDR3 totals 14 residues. CDR1 and CDR2 (germline): MNHNY, SVGAGI (reference sequence). Trimming took off 2 bases at V and 6 bases at J, with 11 bases between the two ends. Here the CDR3 DNA reads TGTGCCAGCAGTTACGGGGTGACGGGTCAGCCCCAGCATTTT. It encodes CASSYGVTGQPQHF.

The chain combines TRBV7-2 with TRBJ2-5; D is perhaps TRBD2 (6 bases). Trimming took off 1 base at V and 4 bases at J, with 13 bases between the two ends. The CDR3 sequence is 15 residues long. Germline V gene data show CDR1 as SGHTA and CDR2 as FQGNSA. In nucleotides, the CDR3 is TGTGCCAGCAGCTTAGGTCTAGCGTTAGGAGAGACCCAGTACTTC. This translates into CASSLGLALGETQYF. The complete variable domain, with remaining parts taken from reference TRBV7-2 and TRBJ2-5, reads GAGVSQSPSNKVTEKGKDVELRCDPISGHTALYWYRQSLGQGLEFLIYFQGNSAPDKSGLPSDRFSAERTGGSVSTLTIQRTQQEDSAVYLCASSLGLALGETQYFGPGTRLLVL.

The chain employs TRBV12-1 and TRBJ2-1; no check of the table's D call, TRBD2, against the DNA was made. TRBV12-1 has pseudogene status. CDR3 length equals 15 residues. The CDR3 is CASSKWLLANNEQFF. CDR3 in DNA: TGTGCCAGCAGCAAATGGCTACTAGCGAACAATGAGCAGTTCTTC.

The gene calls are TRBV11-1 and TRBJ2-5, with 8 bases that match TRBD2. Trimming at V came to 4 bases and at J to 3 bases, leaving 4 bases not matched to a gene. The CDR3 is 14 amino acids. The germline gives CDR1 SGHAT, CDR2 FQDESV (reference sequence). CDR3 residues: CASSSGGGKETQYF. Here the CDR3 DNA reads TGTGCCAGCAGCTCCGGCGGGGGGAAAGAGACCCAGTACTTC.

This chain links TRBV2 with TRBJ2-7, with D tentatively TRBD1 (6 bases). This CDR3 has 14 residues. V lost 6 bases to trimming and J lost 0 bases, with 12 bases between them. Germline V lookup: CDR1 SNHLY, CDR2 FYNNEI. CDR3 loop: CASRYQGPSYEQYF. The CDR3 region has the DNA TGTGCCAGCAGATACCAGGGGCCCTCCTACGAGCAGTACTTC.

CDR3 sequence reads: CASSGGLAGVNEQFF. As DNA, the CDR3 is TGTGCCAGCTCTGGGGGACTAGCGGGGGTAAATGAGCAGTTCTTC. The chain employs TRBV5-4 and TRBJ2-1; 14 positions agree with TRBD2. The CDR3 sequence is 15 residues long. Germline V gene lookup returns CDR1 SGHNT and CDR2 YYREEE (reference sequence). With 7 bases clipped from V and 7 bases from J, the junction kept 7 bases outside the gene matches.

V is TRBV7-2 and J is TRBJ2-1, with 10 positions matching TRBD2. This CDR3 is built from 15 residues. In germline, CDR1 is SGHTA, CDR2 FQGNSA. J was trimmed by 5 bases and V by 8 bases; bases with no gene match: 9. CDR3 residues: CASGESGGADNEQFF. CDR3 bases: TGTGCCAGCGGTGAGAGCGGGGGGGCCGACAATGAGCAGTTCTTC.

The rearrangement links TRBV7-9 to TRBJ1-1; D is unclear. Germline V lookup: CDR1 SEHNR, CDR2 FQNEAQ (reference sequence). Trimming cost V 5 bases and J 8 bases, with 18 bases left between them. The length of the CDR3 is 14 residues. CDR3 coding DNA: TGTGCCAGCAGCCCCCAAGGCAGCCGAGGGGAAGCTTTCTTT. Encoded protein: CASSPQGSRGEAFF.

This clone showed up just a few times. This chain uses TRBV7-2 with TRBJ1-2, with TRBD1 as a possible D gene (5 bases). Looked up from germline, CDR1 is SGHTA and CDR2 is FQGNSA. V lost 5 bases and J 2 bases, leaving 15 bases between the germline ends. The CDR3 loop spans 15 amino acids. DNA for the CDR3: TGTGCCAGCAGCCTAGGGACTGGGGCCAACTATGGCTACACCTTC. Translated, it gives CASSLGTGANYGYTF.

V is TRBV5-2 and J is TRBJ2-7; the D call in the table, TRBD1, was not verified against the DNA. TRBV5-2 is described as a pseudogene. This CDR3 comprises 15 residues. This CDR3 is CASSIRGQGAYEQYF. In DNA form, the CDR3 reads TGTGCCAGCAGCATCCGAGGACAGGGGGCCTACGAGCAGTACTTC.

The sample holds one count of this clone. This rearrangement joins TRBV29-1 to TRBJ1-6; the match to TRBD1 covers 10 bases. Losses at the gene ends were 4 bases for V and 9 bases for J; bases not matched to a gene: 0. This CDR3 spans 12 amino acids. Germline-derived CDR1 and CDR2 are SQVTM and ANQGSEA. The CDR3 sequence: CSVGDRGSPLHF. As DNA, the CDR3 is TGCAGCGTTGGGGACAGGGGTTCACCCCTCCACTTT.

This chain uses TRBV5-4 with TRBJ2-2; a weak D match, TRBD2 (6 bases). V lost 7 bases and J lost 3, with 19 bases in between. The CDR3 runs to 16 residues. Germline V CDR1 and CDR2: SGHNT, YYREEE (reference sequence). The DNA for the CDR3 is TGTGCCAGCGGATCATCTTACAGGAGGGACACCGGGGAGCTGTTTTTT. Translating gives CASGSSYRRDTGELFF.

The V call is TRBV28, the J call TRBJ2-7; 7 bases map to TRBD2. This CDR3 comprises 16 residues. The ends lost 6 bases at V and 0 bases at J; junction bases unmatched: 11. CDR1 and CDR2 from the germline V gene are MDHEN and SYDVKM. Here the CDR3 reads CASSPTAGTLSYEQYF. The DNA for the CDR3 is TGTGCCAGCAGCCCCACAGCGGGGACGCTCTCCTACGAGCAGTACTTC.

The rearrangement links TRBV10-1 to TRBJ1-1, with TRBD1 as a possible D gene (5 bases). The CDR3 runs to 15 residues. V was trimmed by 2 bases and J by 3 bases, leaving 13 bases between them. Germline-derived CDR1 and CDR2 are WNHNN and SYGVQD (reference sequence). The CDR3 loop reads CASSEGTEGHTEAFF. CDR3 DNA: TGCGCCAGCAGTGAGGGAACTGAGGGGCACACTGAAGCTTTCTTT.